Each of the 2 T cell receptor beta chains below was sequenced from the same sample in a study of CD4 and CD8 cells across lung adenocarcinoma regions. TCRdb re-derived calls from the PCR reads in MiXCR, one entry per CDR3 protein. The data show approximately 9,000 distinct CDR3 sequences, approximately 50% seen once. Material for sequencing was CD8+ T cells from the margin of a lung tumor. Receptor source: a female donor with lung adenocarcinoma. The CD4 and CD8 labels of this study may be unreliable.

This clonotype was found many times. The V call is TRBV10-2, the J call TRBJ2-3; 10 bases line up with TRBD2. Germline assignment: CDR1 WSHSY and CDR2 SAAADI. The CDR3 is 14 amino acids. The V segment lost 5 bases and the J segment 5 bases; nucleotides outside the gene matches: 4. CDR3 nucleotide sequence: TGCGCCAGCAGTCTCAGCGGGAGGGGAGATACGCAGTATTTT. Its translation is CASSLSGRGDTQYF.

This clonotype was recorded only once. The chain recombines TRBV6-1 with TRBJ2-5, with TRBD2 identical over 8 bases. The germline V gene has CDR1 MNHNS and CDR2 SASEGT. There are 14 residues in the CDR3. J was trimmed by 5 bases and V by 6 bases; bases with no gene match: 8. Here the CDR3 DNA reads TGTGCCAGCAGCGGGGGGGGATCTATGGAGACCCAGTACTTC. It is translated as CASSGGGSMETQYF.